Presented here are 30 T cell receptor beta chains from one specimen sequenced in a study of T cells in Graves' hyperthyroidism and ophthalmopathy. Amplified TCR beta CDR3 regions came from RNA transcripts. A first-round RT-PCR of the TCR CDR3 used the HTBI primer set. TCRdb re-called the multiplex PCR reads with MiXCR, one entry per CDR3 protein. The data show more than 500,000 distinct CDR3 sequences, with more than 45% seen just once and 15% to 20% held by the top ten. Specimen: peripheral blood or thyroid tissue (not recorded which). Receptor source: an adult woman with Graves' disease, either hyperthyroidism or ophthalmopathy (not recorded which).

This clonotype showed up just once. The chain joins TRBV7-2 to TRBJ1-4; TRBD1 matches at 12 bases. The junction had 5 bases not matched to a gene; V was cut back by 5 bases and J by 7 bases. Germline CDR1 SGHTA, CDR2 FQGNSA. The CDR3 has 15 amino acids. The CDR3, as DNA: TGTGCCAGCAGCATGGGGACAGGGGGCAGTGAAAAACTGTTTTTT. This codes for CASSMGTGGSEKLFF.

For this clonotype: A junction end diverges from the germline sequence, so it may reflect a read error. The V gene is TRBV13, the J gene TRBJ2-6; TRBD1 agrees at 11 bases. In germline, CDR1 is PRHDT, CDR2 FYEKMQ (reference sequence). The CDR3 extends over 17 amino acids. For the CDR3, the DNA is TGTGCCGGCAGCTCTGGACAGGGGGCGTTAGGGGCCAACGTCCTGACTTTC. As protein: CAGSSGQGALGANVLTF.

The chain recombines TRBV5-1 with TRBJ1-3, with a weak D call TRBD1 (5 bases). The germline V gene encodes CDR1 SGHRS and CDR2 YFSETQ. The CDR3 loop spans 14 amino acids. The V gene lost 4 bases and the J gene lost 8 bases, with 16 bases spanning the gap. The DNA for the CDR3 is TGCGCCAGCAGCGCGGGACTTGGGCAGGACACCATATATTTT. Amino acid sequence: CASSAGLGQDTIYF.

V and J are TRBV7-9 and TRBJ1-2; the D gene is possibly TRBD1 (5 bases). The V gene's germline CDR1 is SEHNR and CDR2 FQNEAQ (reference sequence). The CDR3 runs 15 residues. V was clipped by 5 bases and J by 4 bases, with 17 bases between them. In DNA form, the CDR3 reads TGTGCCAGCAGCCAACCGGGGGAGCTCGCCTATGGCTACACCTTC. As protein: CASSQPGELAYGYTF.

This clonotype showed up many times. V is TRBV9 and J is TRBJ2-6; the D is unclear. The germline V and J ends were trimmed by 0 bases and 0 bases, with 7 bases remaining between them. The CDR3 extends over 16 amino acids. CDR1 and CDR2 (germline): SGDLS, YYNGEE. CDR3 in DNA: TGTGCCAGCAGCGTAGGAATCTACTCTGGGGCCAACGTCCTGACTTTC. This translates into CASSVGIYSGANVLTF.

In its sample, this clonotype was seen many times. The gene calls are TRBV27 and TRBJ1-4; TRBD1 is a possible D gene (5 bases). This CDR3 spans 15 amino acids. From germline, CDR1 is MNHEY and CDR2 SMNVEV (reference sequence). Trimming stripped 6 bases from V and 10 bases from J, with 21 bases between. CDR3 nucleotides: TGTGCCAGCAGCCTTTCGGGGCAGTGGACGGGAAAACTGTTTTTT. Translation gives CASSLSGQWTGKLFF.

Here the CDR3 reads CAISESMGEVVYTQYF. Written as DNA, the CDR3 is TGTGCCATCAGTGAGTCTATGGGGGAGGTTGTTTATACGCAGTATTTT. This rearrangement joins TRBV10-3 to TRBJ2-3; D is possibly TRBD2 (6 bases). CDR1 ENHRY and CDR2 SYGVKD come from the germline V gene. Trimming took off 0 bases at V and 7 bases at J, with 17 bases between the two ends. The CDR3 totals 16 residues.

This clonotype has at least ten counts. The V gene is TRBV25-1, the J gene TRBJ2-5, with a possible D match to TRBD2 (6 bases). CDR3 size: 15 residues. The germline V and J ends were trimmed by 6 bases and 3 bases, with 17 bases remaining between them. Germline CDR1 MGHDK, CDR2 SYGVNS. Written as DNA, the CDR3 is TGTGCCAGCAGAGGAGGGGCGGGCCCTAAAGAGACCCAGTACTTC. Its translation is CASRGGAGPKETQYF.

The CDR3 here is CASSRLAGGPAPQFF. The CDR3 region has the DNA TGTGCCAGCAGTAGACTAGCGGGAGGGCCCGCACCTCAGTTCTTC. V is TRBV25-1 and J is TRBJ2-1; 14 nucleotides match TRBD2. The CDR3 extends over 15 amino acids. V dropped 5 bases and J dropped 13; count of bases not matched to a gene: 10. Germline V gives CDR1 MGHDK, CDR2 SYGVNS.

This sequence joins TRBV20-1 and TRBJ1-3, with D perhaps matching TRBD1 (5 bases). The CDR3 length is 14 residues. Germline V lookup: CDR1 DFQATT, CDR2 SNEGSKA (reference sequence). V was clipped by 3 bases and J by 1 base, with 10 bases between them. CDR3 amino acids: CSARREGSGNTIYF. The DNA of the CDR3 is TGCAGTGCTAGGCGCGAGGGGTCTGGAAACACCATATATTTT.

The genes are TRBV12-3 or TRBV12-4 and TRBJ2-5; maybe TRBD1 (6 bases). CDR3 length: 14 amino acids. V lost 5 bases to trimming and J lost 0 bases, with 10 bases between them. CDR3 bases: TGTGCCAGCAGTGTTGGACAGTACCAAGAGACCCAGTACTTC. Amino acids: CASSVGQYQETQYF.

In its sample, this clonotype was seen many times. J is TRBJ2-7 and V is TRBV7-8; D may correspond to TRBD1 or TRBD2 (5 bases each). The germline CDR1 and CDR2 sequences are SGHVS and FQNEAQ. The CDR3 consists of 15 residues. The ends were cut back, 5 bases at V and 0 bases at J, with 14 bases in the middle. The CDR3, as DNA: TGTGCCAGCAGCGGGACGTTCGTCAACTCCTACGAGCAGTACTTC. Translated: CASSGTFVNSYEQYF.

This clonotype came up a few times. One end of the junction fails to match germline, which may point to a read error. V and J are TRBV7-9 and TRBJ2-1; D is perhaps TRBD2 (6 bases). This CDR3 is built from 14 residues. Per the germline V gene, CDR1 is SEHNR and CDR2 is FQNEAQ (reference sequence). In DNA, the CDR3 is TGTGCCAGCAGCTTAAGTGTCGCGGGAAGCGAGCCAGTCTTC. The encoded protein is CASSLSVAGSEPVF.

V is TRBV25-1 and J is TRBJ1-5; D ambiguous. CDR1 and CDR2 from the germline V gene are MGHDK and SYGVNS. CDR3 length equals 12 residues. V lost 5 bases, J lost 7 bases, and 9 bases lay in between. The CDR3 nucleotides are TGTGCCAGCAGTCCCCGCGCGCAGCCCCAGCATTTT. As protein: CASSPRAQPQHF.

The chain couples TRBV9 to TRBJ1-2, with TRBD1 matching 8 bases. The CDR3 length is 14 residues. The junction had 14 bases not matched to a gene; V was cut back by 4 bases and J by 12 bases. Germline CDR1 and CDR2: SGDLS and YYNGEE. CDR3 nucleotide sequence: TGTGCCAGCAGCCGGACAGGGACCAACTCTGGAAACACCTTC. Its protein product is CASSRTGTNSGNTF. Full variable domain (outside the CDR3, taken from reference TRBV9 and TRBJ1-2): DSGVTQTPKHLITATGQRVTLRCSPRSGDLSVYWYQQSLDQGLQFLIQYYNGEERAKGNILERFSAQQFPDLHSELNLSSLELGDSALYFCASSRTGTNSGNTFGSGTRLTVV.

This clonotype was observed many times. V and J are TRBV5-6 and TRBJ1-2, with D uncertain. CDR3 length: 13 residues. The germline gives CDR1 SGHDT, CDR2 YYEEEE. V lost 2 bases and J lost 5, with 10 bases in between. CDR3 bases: TGTGCCAGCAGCTTAAGGGCAGATTATGGCTACACCTTC. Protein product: CASSLRADYGYTF. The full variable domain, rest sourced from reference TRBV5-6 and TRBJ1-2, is DAGVTQSPTHLIKTRGQQVTLRCSPKSGHDTVSWYQQALGQGPQFIFQYYEEEERQRGNFPDRFSGHQFPNYSSELNVNALLLGDSALYLCASSLRADYGYTFGSGTRLTVV.

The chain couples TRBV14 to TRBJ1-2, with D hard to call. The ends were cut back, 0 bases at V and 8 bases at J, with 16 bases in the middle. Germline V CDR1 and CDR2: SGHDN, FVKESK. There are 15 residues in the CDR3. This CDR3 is CASSQDTVRGVGYTF. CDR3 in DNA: TGTGCCAGCAGCCAAGACACGGTCCGAGGAGTAGGCTACACCTTC.

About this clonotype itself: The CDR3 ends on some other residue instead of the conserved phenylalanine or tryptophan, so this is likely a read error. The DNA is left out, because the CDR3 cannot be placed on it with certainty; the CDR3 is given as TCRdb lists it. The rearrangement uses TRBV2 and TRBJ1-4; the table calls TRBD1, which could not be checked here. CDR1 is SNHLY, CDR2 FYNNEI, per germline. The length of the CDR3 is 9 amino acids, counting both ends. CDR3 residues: CASPRRQED.

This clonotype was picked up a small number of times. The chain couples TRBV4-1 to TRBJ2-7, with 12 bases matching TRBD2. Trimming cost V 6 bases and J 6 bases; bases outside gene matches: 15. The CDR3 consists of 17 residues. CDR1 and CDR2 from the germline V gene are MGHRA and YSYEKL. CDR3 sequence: CASSRWTSGKGGSEQYF. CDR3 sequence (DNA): TGCGCCAGCAGTCGTTGGACTAGCGGGAAAGGGGGATCCGAGCAGTACTTC.

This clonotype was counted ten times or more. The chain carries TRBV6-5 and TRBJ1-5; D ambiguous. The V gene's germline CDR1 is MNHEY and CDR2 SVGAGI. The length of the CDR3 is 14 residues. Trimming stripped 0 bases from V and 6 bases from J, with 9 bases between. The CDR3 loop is CASSYSPRSQPQHF. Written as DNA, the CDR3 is TGTGCCAGCAGTTACTCCCCGCGGAGTCAGCCCCAGCATTTT.

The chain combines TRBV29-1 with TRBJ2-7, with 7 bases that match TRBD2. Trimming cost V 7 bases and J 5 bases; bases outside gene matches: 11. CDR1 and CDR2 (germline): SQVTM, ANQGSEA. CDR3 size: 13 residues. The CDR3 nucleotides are TGCAGCGCCCGGCGGGGGAGCTGGGACGAGCAGTACTTC. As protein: CSARRGSWDEQYF.

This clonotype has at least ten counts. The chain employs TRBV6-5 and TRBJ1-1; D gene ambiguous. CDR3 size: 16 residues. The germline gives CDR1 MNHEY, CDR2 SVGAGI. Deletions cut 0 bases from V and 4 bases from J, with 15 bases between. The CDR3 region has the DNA TGTGCCAGCAGTTACTCAATCCCACCCCGATTCACTGAAGCTTTCTTT. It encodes CASSYSIPPRFTEAFF.

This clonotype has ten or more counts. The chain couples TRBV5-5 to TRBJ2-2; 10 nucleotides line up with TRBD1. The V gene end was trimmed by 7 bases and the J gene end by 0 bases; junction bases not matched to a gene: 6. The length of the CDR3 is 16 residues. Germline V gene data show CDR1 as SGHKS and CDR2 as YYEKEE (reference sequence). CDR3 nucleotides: TGTGCCAGCCTCGGGACAGGGGATTCGAACACCGGGGAGCTGTTTTTT. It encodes CASLGTGDSNTGELFF.

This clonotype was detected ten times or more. The CDR3 DNA sequence: TGTGCCAGCAGTCAACTAGCGGGTGGTACCTACGAGCAGTACTTC. Amino acid sequence: CASSQLAGGTYEQYF. The rearrangement links TRBV12-3 or TRBV12-4 to TRBJ2-7; TRBD2 matches at 9 bases. This CDR3 is 15 amino acids long. V trimming: 5 bases; J trimming: 2 bases; junction bases outside the gene matches: 7.

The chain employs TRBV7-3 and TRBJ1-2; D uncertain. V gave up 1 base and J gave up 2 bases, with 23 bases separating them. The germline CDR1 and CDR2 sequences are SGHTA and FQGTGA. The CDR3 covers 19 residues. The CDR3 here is CASSLSGSPDSSSNYGYTF. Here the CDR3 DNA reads TGTGCCAGCAGCTTAAGCGGCAGCCCTGACTCCTCTTCCAACTATGGCTACACCTTC.

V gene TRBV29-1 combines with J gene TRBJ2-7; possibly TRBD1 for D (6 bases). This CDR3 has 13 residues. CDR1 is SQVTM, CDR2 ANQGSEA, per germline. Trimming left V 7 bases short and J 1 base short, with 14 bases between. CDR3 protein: CSATPGQSYEQYF. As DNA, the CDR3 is TGCAGCGCCACGCCCGGACAGTCCTACGAGCAGTACTTC.

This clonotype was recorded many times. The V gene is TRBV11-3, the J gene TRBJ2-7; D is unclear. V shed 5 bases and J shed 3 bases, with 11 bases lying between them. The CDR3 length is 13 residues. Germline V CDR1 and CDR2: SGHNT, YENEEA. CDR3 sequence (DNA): TGTGCCAGCAGCCAACCCGGTAACTACGAGCAGTACTTC. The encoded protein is CASSQPGNYEQYF.

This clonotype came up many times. The CDR3 protein is CISPPGGADGYTF. DNA for the CDR3: TGCATTTCACCCCCGGGAGGGGCGGATGGCTACACCTTC. The V and J genes are TRBV20-1 and TRBJ1-2; D possibly corresponds to TRBD1 (5 bases). Germline-derived CDR1 and CDR2 are DFQATT and SNEGSKA (reference sequence). The CDR3 runs 13 residues.

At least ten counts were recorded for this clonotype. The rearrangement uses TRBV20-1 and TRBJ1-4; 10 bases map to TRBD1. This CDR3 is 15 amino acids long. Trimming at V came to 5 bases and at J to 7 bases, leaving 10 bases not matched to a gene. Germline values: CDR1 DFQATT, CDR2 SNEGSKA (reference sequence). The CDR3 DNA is TGCAGTGCTCAAGAGGGGACAGGGGCTGGTGAAAAACTGTTTTTT. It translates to CSAQEGTGAGEKLFF.

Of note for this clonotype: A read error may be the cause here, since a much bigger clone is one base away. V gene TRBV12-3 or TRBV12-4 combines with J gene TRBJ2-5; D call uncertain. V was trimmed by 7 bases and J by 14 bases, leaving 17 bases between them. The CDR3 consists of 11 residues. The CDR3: CASNQAVEAYF. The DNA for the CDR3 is TGTGCCAGCAACCAAGCTGTCGAGGCCTACTTC.